This paragraph covers one T cell receptor (beta chain) sequence. Sequenced by immunoSEQ multiplex PCR; TCRdb stores in-frame clones only, minus some. Of 120,000 or so clones in the sample, over 75% were seen once. This sample was included in a study of blood T cell repertoires in COVID-19. The CDR3 is made up of 16 amino acids. CDR1 is SGHVS and CDR2 is FNYEAQ in the germline V gene. The V segment lost 2 bases and the J segment 7 bases; nucleotides outside the gene matches: 10. Sequenced input: peripheral blood. This sequence joins TRBV7-6 and TRBJ2-5; 10 bases align to TRBD2. This TCR was recovered from a man between 60 and 75 years old with acute or convalescent COVID-19. The DNA for the CDR3 is TGTGCCAGCAGCTTACTCTCTAGCGGGGGACCCGGGACCCAGTACTTC. It specifies CASSLLSSGGPGTQYF. Combining the CDR3 with reference TRBV7-6 and TRBJ2-5 gives the whole variable domain GAGVSQSPRYKVTKRGQDVALRCDPISGHVSLYWYRQALGQGPEFLTYFNYEAQQDKSGLPNDRFSAERPEGSISTLTIQRTEQRDSAMYRCASSLLSSGGPGTQYFGPGTRLLVL.